This TCR beta chain was sequenced during a study of blood T cells in healthy people across ages. Study-level findings and limits: Significant beta diversity loss was already apparent by age approximately 40, declining roughly linearly. Higher diversity, along with more naive CD4+ cells, distinguished long-lived donors from aged donors.

The CDR3 has 14 residues. Looked up from germline, CDR1 is SGHRS and CDR2 is YFSETQ. This clonotype appeared a single time. The antigen remains undetermined. A read error may account for a junction end that differs from germline. Combining a sample-barcoded 5' primer with a J-beta primer mix, a second PCR ran for roughly 6 to 12 cycles. TCRdb processed the 5' RACE reads anew with MiXCR; each CDR3 protein has one entry. The table lists hundreds of thousands of distinct CDR3 sequences, less than 60% of them singletons. The chain employs TRBV5-1 and TRBJ1-1; D might be TRBD1 (6 bases). Sequencing was done on a sample of blood. This TCR derives from a man at least 80 years old in good health. CDR3 DNA: TGCGCCAGCAGCCCGGACAGCATGAACACTGAAACTTTCTTT. It is translated as CASSPDSMNTETFF.